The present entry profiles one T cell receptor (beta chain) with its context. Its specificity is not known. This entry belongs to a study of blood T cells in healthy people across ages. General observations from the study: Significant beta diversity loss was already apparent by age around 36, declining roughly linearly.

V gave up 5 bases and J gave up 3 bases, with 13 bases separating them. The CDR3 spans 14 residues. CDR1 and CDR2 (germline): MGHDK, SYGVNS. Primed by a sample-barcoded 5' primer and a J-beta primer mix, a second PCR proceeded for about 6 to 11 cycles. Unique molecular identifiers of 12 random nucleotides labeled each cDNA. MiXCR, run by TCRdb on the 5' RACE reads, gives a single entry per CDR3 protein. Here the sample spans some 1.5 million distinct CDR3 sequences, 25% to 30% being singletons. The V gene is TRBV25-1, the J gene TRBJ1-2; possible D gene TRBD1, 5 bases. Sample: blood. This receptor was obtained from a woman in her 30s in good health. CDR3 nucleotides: TGTGCCAGCAGTTCCCGGGGCCGATACTATGGCTACACCTTC. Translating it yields CASSSRGRYYGYTF.